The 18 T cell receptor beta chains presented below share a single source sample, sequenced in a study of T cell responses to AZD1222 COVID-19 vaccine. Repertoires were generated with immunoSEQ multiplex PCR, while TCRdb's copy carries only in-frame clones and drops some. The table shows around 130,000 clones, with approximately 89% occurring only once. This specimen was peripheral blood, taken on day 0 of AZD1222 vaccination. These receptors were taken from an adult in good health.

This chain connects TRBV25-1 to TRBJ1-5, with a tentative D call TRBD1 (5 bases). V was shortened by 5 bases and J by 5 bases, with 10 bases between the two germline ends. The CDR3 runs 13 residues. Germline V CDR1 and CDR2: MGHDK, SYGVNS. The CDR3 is CASSTRVDQPQHF. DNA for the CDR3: TGTGCCAGCAGTACCAGGGTTGATCAGCCCCAGCATTTT.

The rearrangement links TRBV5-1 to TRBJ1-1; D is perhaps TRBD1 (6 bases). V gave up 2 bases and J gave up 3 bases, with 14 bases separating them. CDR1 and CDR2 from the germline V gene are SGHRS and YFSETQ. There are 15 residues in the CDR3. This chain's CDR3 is CASSLQGGSDTEAFF. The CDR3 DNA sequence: TGCGCCAGCAGCTTACAGGGAGGGTCGGACACTGAAGCTTTCTTT.

CDR3 amino acids: CASSLVEFGADTQYF. In nucleotides, the CDR3 is TGTGCCAGCAGCTTGGTAGAGTTCGGGGCAGATACGCAGTATTTT. The chain carries TRBV5-4 and TRBJ2-3, with D maybe TRBD2 (5 bases). Deletions cut 0 bases from V and 4 bases from J, with 12 bases between. CDR1 SGHNT and CDR2 YYREEE come from the germline V gene (reference sequence). This CDR3 has 15 amino acids. Using reference TRBV5-4 and TRBJ2-3 for the parts outside the CDR3, the full variable domain is ETGVTQSPTHLIKTRGQQVTLRCSSQSGHNTVSWYQQALGQGPQFIFQYYREEENGRGNFPPRFSGLQFPNYSSELNVNALELDDSALYLCASSLVEFGADTQYFGPGTRLTVL.

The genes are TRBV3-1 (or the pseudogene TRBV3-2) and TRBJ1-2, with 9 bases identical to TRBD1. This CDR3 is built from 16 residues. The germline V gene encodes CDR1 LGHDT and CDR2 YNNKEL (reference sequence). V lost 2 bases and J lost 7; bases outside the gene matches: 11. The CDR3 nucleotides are TGTGCCAGCAGCCAACGCTTACAGGGGGCTTTGAGTGGCTACACCTTC. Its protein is CASSQRLQGALSGYTF.

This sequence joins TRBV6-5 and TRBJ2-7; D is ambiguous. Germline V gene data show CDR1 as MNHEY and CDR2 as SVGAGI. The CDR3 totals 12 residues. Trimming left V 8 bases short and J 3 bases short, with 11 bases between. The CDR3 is CASADGSYEQYF. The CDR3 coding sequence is TGTGCCAGCGCGGACGGAAGCTACGAGCAGTACTTC.

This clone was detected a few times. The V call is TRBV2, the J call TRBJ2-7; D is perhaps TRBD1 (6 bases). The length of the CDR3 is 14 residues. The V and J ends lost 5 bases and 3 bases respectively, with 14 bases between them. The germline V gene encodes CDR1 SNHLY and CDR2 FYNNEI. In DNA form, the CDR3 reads TGTGCCAGCAGTCTCCCAGGGGCCCGCTACGAGCAGTACTTC. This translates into CASSLPGARYEQYF.

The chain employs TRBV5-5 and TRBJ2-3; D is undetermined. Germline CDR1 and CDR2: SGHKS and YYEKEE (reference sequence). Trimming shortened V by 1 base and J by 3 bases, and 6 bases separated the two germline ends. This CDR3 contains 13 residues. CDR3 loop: CASSLPGTDTQYF. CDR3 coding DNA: TGTGCCAGCAGCTTGCCAGGTACAGATACGCAGTATTTT.

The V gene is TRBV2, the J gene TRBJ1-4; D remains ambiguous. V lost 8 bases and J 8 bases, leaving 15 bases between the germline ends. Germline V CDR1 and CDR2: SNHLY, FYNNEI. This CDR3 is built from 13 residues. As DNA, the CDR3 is TGTGCCAGCCTGCTGGGTGAGACGGAAAAACTGTTTTTT. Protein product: CASLLGETEKLFF.

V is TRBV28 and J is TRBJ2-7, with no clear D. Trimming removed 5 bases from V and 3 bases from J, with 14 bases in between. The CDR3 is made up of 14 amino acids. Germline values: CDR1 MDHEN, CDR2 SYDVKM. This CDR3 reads CASSSPAGIYEQYF. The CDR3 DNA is TGTGCCAGCAGTAGCCCAGCAGGAATCTACGAGCAGTACTTC.

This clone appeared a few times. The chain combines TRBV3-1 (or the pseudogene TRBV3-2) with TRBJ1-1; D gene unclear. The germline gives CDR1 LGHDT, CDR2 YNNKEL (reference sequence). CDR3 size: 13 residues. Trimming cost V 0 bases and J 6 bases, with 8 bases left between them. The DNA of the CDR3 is TGTGCCAGCAGCCAAGATCTCGGCCCTGAAGCTTTCTTT. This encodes CASSQDLGPEAFF.

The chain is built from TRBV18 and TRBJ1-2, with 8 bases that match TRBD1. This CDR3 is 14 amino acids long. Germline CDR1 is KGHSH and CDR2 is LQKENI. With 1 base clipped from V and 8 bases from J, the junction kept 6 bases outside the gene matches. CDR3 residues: CASSPLDRDSGYTF. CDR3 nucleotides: TGTGCCAGCTCACCACTGGACAGGGACAGCGGCTACACCTTC. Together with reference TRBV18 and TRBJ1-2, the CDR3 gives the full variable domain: NAGVMQNPRHLVRRRGQEARLRCSPMKGHSHVYWYRQLPEEGLKFMVYLQKENIIDESGMPKERFSAEFPKEGPSILRIQQVVRGDSAAYFCASSPLDRDSGYTFGSGTRLTVV.

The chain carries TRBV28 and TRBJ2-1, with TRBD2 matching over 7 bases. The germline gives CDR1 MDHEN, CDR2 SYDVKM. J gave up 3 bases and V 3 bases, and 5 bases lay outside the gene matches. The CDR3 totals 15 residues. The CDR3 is CASSLGLADYNEQFF. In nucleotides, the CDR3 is TGTGCCAGCAGTTTGGGGCTAGCGGACTACAATGAGCAGTTCTTC. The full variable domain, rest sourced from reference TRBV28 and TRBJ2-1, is DVKVTQSSRYLVKRTGEKVFLECVQDMDHENMFWYRQDPGLGLRLIYFSYDVKMKEKGDIPEGYSVSREKKERFSLILESASTNQTSMYLCASSLGLADYNEQFFGPGTRLTVL.

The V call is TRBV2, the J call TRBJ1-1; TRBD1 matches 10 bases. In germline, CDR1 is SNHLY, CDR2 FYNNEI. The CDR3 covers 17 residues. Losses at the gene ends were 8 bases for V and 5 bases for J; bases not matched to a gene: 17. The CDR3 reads CASSTGGLAWVRTEAFF. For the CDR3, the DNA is TGTGCCAGCTCGACAGGGGGCCTGGCCTGGGTAAGGACTGAAGCTTTCTTT.

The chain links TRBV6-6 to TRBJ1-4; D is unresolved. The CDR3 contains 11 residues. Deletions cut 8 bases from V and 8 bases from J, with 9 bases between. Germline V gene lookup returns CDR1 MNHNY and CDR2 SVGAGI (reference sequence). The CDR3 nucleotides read TGTGCCAGCGGGTACATCGAAAAACTGTTTTTT. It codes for CASGYIEKLFF.

The CDR3 loop reads CASRPATEAFF. The DNA of the CDR3 is TGTGCCAGCAGACCAGCCACTGAAGCTTTCTTT. This chain joins TRBV7-9 and TRBJ1-1; D uncertain. Germline CDR1 reads SEHNR; CDR2 reads FQNEAQ (reference sequence). Trimming cost V 6 bases and J 4 bases, with 6 bases left between them. This CDR3 region has 11 residues.

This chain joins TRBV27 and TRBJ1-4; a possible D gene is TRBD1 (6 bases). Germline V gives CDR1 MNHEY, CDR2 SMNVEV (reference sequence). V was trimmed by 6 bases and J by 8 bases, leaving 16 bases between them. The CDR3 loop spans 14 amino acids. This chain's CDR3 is CASSLSGVGEKLFF. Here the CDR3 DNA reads TGTGCCAGCAGCCTATCAGGGGTAGGGGAAAAACTGTTTTTT.

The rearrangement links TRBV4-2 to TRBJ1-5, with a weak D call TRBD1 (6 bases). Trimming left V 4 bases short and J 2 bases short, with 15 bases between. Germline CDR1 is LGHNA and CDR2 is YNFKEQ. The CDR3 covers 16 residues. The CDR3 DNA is TGTGCCAGCAGCCTACTCCAGGGGAGTGGCAATCAGCCCCAGCATTTT. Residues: CASSLLQGSGNQPQHF.

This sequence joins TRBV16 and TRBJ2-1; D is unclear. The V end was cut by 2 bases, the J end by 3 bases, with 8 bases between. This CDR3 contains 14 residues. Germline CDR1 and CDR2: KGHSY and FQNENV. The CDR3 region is CASSQGFNYNEQFF. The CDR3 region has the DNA TGTGCCAGCAGCCAAGGATTCAACTACAATGAGCAGTTCTTC.